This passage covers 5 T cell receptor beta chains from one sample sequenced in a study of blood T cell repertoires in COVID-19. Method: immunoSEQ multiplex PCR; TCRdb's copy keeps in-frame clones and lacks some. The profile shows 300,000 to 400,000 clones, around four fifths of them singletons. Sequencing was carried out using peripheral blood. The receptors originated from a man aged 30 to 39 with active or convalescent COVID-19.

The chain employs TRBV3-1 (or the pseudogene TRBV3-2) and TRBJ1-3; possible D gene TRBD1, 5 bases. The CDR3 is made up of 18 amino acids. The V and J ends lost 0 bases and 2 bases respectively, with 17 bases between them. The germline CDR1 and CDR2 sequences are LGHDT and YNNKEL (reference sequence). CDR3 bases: TGTGCCAGCAGCCAAGATCCGGGGGGAAGTCTGGCTGGAAACACCATATATTTT. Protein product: CASSQDPGGSLAGNTIYF.

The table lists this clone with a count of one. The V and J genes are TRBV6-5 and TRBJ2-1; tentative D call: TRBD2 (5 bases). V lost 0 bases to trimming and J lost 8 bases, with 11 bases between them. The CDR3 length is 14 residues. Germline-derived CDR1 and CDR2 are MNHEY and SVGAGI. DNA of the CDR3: TGTGCCAGCAGTTACTCGTCTCCCGGGGATGAGCAGTTCTTC. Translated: CASSYSSPGDEQFF.

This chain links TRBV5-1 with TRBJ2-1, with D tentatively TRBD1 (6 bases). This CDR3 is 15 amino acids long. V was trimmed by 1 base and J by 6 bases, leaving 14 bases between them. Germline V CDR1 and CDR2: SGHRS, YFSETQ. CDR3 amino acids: CASSLLQGKSNEQFF. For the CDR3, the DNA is TGCGCCAGCAGCTTGCTACAGGGTAAGAGCAATGAGCAGTTCTTC.

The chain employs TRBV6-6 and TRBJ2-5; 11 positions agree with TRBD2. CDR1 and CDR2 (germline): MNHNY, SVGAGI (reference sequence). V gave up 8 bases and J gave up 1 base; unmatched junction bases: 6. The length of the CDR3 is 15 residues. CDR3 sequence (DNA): TGTGCCAGCTTGGGGACTAGCGGCCCCCAAGAGACCCAGTACTTC. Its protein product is CASLGTSGPQETQYF.

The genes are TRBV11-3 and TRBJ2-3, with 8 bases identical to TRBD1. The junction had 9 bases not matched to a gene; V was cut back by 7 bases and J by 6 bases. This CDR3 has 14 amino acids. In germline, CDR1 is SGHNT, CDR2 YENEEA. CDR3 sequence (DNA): TGTGCCAGCACAAAGGGACAGGCAGGGGATACGCAGTATTTT. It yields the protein CASTKGQAGDTQYF.